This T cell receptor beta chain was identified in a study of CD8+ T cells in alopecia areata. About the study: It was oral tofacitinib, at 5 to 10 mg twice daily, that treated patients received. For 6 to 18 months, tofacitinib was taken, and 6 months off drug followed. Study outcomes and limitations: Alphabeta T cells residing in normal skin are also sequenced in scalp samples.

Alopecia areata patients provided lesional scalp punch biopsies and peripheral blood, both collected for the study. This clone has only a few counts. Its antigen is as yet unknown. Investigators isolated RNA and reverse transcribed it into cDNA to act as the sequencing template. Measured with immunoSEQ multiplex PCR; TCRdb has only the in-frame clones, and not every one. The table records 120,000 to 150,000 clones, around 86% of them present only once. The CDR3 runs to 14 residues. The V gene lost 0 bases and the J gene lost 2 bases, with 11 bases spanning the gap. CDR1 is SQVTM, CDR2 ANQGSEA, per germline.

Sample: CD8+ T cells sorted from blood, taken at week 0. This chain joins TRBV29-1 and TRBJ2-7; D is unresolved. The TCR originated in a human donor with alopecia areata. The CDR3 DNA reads TGCAGCGTTGAAGAAGGGTCACAAACCTACGAGCAGTACTTC. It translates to CSVEEGSQTYEQYF.